The rows below give T cell receptor beta chains drawn from one sample of a study of blood T cell repertoires in COVID-19. Only in-frame clones appear in the TCRdb table, and some are missing; sequencing was by immunoSEQ multiplex PCR. The profile shows more than 150,000 clones, around nine tenths of them singletons. Sample: peripheral blood. The receptors here all came from a middle-aged man with active or convalescent COVID-19. Each CDR3 is given with its conserved first and last residue. The D gene is left open where the match is weak. Clone size is shown for a subset of rows, as once, few, many or a class of expanded clone.

clone_size d_call j_call cdr3_length v_call cdr3_aa cdr3_nt
. TRBD2 TRBJ2-7 15 TRBV27 CASSPSAGGVYEQYF TGTGCCAGCAGTCCTTCAGCGGGGGGTGTCTACGAGCAGTACTTC
. . TRBJ1-3 14 TRBV5-1 CASRQGSSGNTIYF TGCGCCAGCCGGCAGGGCAGCTCTGGAAACACCATATATTTT
. . TRBJ1-1 14 TRBV4-1 CASSQGRENTEAFF TGCGCCAGCAGCCAAGGTCGGGAGAACACTGAAGCTTTCTTT
. TRBD1 TRBJ2-1 15 TRBV4-1 CASSLTGTGAREQFF TGCGCCAGCAGCTTGACCGGGACAGGGGCTCGTGAGCAGTTCTTC
many TRBD1 TRBJ2-7 18 TRBV5-5 CASSLGFFRTGSSYEQYF TGTGCCAGCAGCTTGGGATTTTTTCGGACAGGAAGCTCCTACGAGCAGTACTTC
. . TRBJ2-1 15 TRBV19 CASKLRGPTYNEQFF TGTGCCAGTAAGTTGCGGGGGCCAACCTACAATGAGCAGTTCTTC
. . TRBJ2-3 16 TRBV5-1 CASSLGGGAYPDTQYF TGCGCCAGCAGCTTGGGTGGGGGGGCCTATCCAGATACGCAGTATTTT
. . TRBJ2-5 14 TRBV19 CASNERGPQETQYF TGTGCCAGTAACGAGAGAGGGCCACAAGAGACCCAGTACTTC
. TRBD1 TRBJ1-6 15 TRBV7-2 CASSFRQGANSPLHF TGTGCCAGCAGCTTCCGACAGGGGGCGAATTCACCCCTCCACTTT
. TRBD1 TRBJ1-1 15 TRBV10-3 CAISERDSMNTEAFF TGTGCCATCAGTGAAAGGGACAGCATGAACACTGAAGCTTTCTTT
. . TRBJ1-3 17 TRBV7-9 CASSLGRGSYSGNTIYF TGTGCCAGCAGCTTAGGTCGGGGGTCTTACTCTGGAAACACCATATATTTT
. TRBD1 TRBJ2-2 18 TRBV3-1/TRBV3-2 CASSPSFGQGGNTGELFF TGTGCCAGCAGTCCCTCGTTTGGACAGGGAGGGAACACCGGGGAGCTGTTTTTT
. . TRBJ1-1 12 TRBV9 CASSDDKATAFF TGTGCCAGCAGCGACGACAAGGCTACAGCTTTCTTT
. . TRBJ1-6 16 TRBV5-4 CASRPRTGSYNSPLHF TGTGCCAGCAGACCGCGGACTGGCTCCTATAATTCACCCCTCCACTTT
many TRBD1 TRBJ1-1 15 TRBV6-6 CASSYTTGLNTEAFF TGTGCCAGCAGTTACACGACAGGGTTGAACACTGAAGCTTTCTTT
. . TRBJ1-4 15 TRBV2 CASSLRGTTNEKLFF TGTGCCAGCAGTCTTCGAGGCACAACTAATGAAAAACTGTTTTTT
. TRBD1 TRBJ1-2 13 TRBV7-3 CASARQGGDGYTF TGTGCCAGCGCAAGACAGGGTGGGGATGGCTACACCTTC
. . TRBJ1-2 14 TRBV19 CASSIDRVSYGYTF TGTGCCAGTAGTATAGACAGGGTATCCTATGGCTACACCTTC
. TRBD1 TRBJ1-3 17 TRBV4-1 CASSQLDRGYSGNTIYF TGCGCCAGCAGCCAACTGGACAGGGGTTATTCAGGAAACACCATATATTTT
. . TRBJ1-1 13 TRBV29-1 CSVEISQNTEAFF TGCAGCGTTGAAATCAGTCAGAACACTGAAGCTTTCTTT
. . TRBJ2-3 12 TRBV29-1 CSVDPPLDTQYF TGCAGCGTTGACCCCCCATTAGATACGCAGTATTTT
. . TRBJ2-1 15 TRBV7-2 CASSLEGGAGIEQFF TGTGCCAGCAGCTTAGAGGGGGGGGCAGGAATCGAGCAGTTCTTC
. TRBD1 TRBJ2-1 12 TRBV27 CASSSSRDRVLF TGTGCCAGCAGTTCCTCCCGGGACAGGGTCCTCTTC
. TRBD2 TRBJ2-5 16 TRBV4-3 CASSQSGTSGGETQYF TGCGCCAGCAGCCAATCCGGGACTAGCGGGGGAGAGACCCAGTACTTC